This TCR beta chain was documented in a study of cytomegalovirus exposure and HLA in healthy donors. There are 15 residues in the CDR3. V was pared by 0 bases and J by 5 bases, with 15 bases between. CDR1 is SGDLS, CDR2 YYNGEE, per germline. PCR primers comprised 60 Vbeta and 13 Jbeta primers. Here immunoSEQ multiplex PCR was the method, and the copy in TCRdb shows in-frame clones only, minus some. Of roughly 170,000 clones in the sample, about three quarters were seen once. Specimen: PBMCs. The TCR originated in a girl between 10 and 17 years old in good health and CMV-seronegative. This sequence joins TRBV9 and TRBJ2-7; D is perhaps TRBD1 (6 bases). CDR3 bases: TGTGCCAGCAGCGTAGGTCTTCTACAGGGAGACGAGCAGTACTTC. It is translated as CASSVGLLQGDEQYF.